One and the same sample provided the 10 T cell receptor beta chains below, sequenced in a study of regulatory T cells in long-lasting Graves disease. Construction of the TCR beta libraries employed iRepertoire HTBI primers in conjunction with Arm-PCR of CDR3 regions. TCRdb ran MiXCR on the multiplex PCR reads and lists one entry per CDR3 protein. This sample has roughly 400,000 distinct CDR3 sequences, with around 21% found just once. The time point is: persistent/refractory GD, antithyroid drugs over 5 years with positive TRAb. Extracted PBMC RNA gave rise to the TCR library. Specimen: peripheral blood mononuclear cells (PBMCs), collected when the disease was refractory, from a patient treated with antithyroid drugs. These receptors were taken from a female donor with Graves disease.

CDR3 in DNA: TGCGCCAGCAGCCCAGGACAGGGGGCGGGGGGCTACACCTTC. Its protein product is CASSPGQGAGGYTF. The chain recombines TRBV4-3 with TRBJ1-2, with TRBD1 matching over 11 bases. The ends lost 4 bases at V and 8 bases at J; junction bases unmatched: 6. The CDR3 has 14 residues. Per germline, CDR1 LGHNA and CDR2 YSLEER.

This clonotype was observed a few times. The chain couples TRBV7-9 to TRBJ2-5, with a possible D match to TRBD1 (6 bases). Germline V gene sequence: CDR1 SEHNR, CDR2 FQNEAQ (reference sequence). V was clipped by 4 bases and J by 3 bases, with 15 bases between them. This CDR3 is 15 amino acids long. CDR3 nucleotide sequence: TGTGCCAGCAGCTCGACCCGGGACAAGGAAGAGACCCAGTACTTC. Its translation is CASSSTRDKEETQYF.

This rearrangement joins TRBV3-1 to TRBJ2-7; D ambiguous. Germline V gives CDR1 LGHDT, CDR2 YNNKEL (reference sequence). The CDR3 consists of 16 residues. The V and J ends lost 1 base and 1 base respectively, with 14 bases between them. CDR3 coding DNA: TGTGCCAGCAGCCAAGGTCTTGGTGTAGGGTCCTACGAGCAGTACTTC. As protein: CASSQGLGVGSYEQYF.

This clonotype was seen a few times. CDR3 DNA: TGCAGCGTTCGTCTAGGGGGCCCCTACGAGCAGTACTTC. Translating it yields CSVRLGGPYEQYF. V is TRBV29-1 and J is TRBJ2-7, with 7 bases matching TRBD1. J was trimmed by 2 bases and V by 5 bases; bases with no gene match: 6. The CDR3 sequence is 13 residues long. Germline CDR1 SQVTM, CDR2 ANQGSEA.

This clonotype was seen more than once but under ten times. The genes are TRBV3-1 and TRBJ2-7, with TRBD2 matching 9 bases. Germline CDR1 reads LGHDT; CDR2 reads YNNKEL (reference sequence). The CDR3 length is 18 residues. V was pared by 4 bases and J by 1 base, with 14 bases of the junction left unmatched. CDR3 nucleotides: TGTGCCAGCAGCCCGCGGCTTAGCGGGAGTCGAATATCCTACGAGCAGTACTTC. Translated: CASSPRLSGSRISYEQYF.

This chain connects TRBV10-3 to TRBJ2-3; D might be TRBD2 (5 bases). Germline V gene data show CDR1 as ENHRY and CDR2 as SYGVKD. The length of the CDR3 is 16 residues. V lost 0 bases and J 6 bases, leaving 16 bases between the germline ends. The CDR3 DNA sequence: TGTGCCATCAGTGAGTCTATCGGGGTTCGGTCGGATACGCAGTATTTT. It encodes CAISESIGVRSDTQYF.

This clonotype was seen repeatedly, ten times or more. For the CDR3, the DNA is TGTGCCAGCAGTGAAGCGGACGTGCGCGGCTACACCTTC. Residues: CASSEADVRGYTF. This chain uses TRBV6-4 with TRBJ1-2; D not certain. CDR1 and CDR2 (germline): MRHNA, SNTAGT. V was trimmed by 3 bases and J by 8 bases, leaving 13 bases between them. This CDR3 has 13 residues.

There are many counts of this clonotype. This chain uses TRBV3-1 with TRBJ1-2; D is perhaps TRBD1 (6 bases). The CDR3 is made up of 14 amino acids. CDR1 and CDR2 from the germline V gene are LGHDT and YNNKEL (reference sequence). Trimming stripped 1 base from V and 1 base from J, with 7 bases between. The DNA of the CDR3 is TGTGCCAGCAGCCAAGCCAGGGGTAACTATGGCTACACCTTC. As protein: CASSQARGNYGYTF.

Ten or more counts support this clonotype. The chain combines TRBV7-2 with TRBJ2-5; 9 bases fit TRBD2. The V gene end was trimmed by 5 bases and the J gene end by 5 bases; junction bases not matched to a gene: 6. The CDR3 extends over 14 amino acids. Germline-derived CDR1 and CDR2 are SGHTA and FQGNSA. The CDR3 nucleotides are TGTGCCAGCAGCCCAAGAAGCGGGGGGGAGACCCAGTACTTC. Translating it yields CASSPRSGGETQYF.

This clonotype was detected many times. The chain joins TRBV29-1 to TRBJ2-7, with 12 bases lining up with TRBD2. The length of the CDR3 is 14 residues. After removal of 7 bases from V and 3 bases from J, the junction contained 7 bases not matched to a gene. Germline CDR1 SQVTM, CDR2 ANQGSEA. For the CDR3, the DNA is TGCAGCGCCCTAGCGGGAGGGCGTATCTACGAGCAGTACTTC. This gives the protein CSALAGGRIYEQYF.